What follows are 24 T cell receptor beta chains derived from one specimen sequenced in a study of control samples from healthy donors and cancer patients. Data came from immunoSEQ multiplex PCR; TCRdb stores just in-frame clones and leaves some out. The top ten clones hold around 3.6% of a sample with about 130,000 clones, about 95% of them seen once. The sequenced sample was blood. These receptors all come from a man under 40 in good health.

The rearrangement links TRBV7-8 to TRBJ1-5, with D uncertain. Looked up from germline, CDR1 is SGHVS and CDR2 is FQNEAQ. Trimming cost V 5 bases and J 9 bases, with 14 bases left between them. This CDR3 is built from 13 residues. The CDR3 is CASSPDPTRPQHF. The CDR3 nucleotides are TGTGCCAGCAGCCCCGATCCCACTAGGCCCCAGCATTTT.

The CDR3 is CASSDDTRNEKLFF. CDR3 in DNA: TGCGCCAGCAGTGACGACACAAGAAATGAAAAACTGTTTTTT. The chain couples TRBV10-2 to TRBJ1-4; D remains unclear. This CDR3 spans 14 amino acids. V was pared by 3 bases and J by 5 bases, with 10 bases between. Germline V gene data show CDR1 as WSHSY and CDR2 as SAAADI.

The chain couples TRBV19 to TRBJ2-7; 10 bases agree with TRBD1. Germline CDR1 and CDR2: LNHDA and SQIVND (reference sequence). This CDR3 region has 15 residues. V dropped 1 base and J dropped 2; count of bases not matched to a gene: 2. CDR3 sequence (DNA): TGTGCCAGTAGTATAGCGGGGACAGGGGCCTACGAGCAGTACTTC. It yields the protein CASSIAGTGAYEQYF.

The chain carries TRBV5-5 and TRBJ1-6, with TRBD1 matching 8 bases. Per germline, CDR1 SGHKS and CDR2 YYEKEE (reference sequence). The CDR3 covers 16 residues. J gave up 8 bases and V 0 bases, and 7 bases lay outside the gene matches. The CDR3 DNA reads as TGTGCCAGCAGCTTGGGACAGGGGAGGATGGATTCACCCCTCCACTTT. Its translation is CASSLGQGRMDSPLHF.

The rearrangement joins TRBV27 to TRBJ1-6, with D possibly TRBD1 on 5 matching bases. The germline V gene has CDR1 MNHEY and CDR2 SMNVEV (reference sequence). V dropped 6 bases and J dropped 10 bases, with 19 bases sitting between them. CDR3 length equals 15 residues. The CDR3 DNA reads TGTGCCAGCAGCTGGGGCGCAGATTATGGGTCACCCCTCCACTTT. Its protein is CASSWGADYGSPLHF.

This clone was observed a single time. The genes are TRBV5-1 and TRBJ2-5; a possible D gene is TRBD2 (5 bases). This CDR3 is built from 17 residues. Germline loops: CDR1 SGHRS, CDR2 YFSETQ. The V gene lost 0 bases and the J gene lost 1 base, with 16 bases spanning the gap. The DNA for the CDR3 is TGCGCCAGCAGCTTGGCCAGGAGCGGAATATCCCAAGAGACCCAGTACTTC. This encodes CASSLARSGISQETQYF.

The rearrangement joins TRBV2 to TRBJ1-4; 7 bases match TRBD1. With V trimmed by 11 bases and J by 3 bases, 9 bases remained unmatched. Per germline, CDR1 SNHLY and CDR2 FYNNEI. The CDR3 sequence is 14 residues long. The CDR3 DNA reads TGTGCCGGCACACAGGGGCGGGCTAATGAAAAACTGTTTTTT. Its protein product is CAGTQGRANEKLFF.

A single count supports this clone. The chain combines TRBV11-2 with TRBJ2-1; TRBD2 matches 8 bases. With V trimmed by 2 bases and J by 1 base, 7 bases remained unmatched. The CDR3 sequence is 17 residues long. Germline CDR1 SGHAT, CDR2 FQNNGV. CDR3 amino acids: CASSLSGGMRSYNEQFF. In DNA form, the CDR3 reads TGTGCCAGCAGCTTATCGGGGGGGATGAGGTCCTACAATGAGCAGTTCTTC.

About this clone: This sample includes further DNA sequences coding for the same CDR3. The chain uses TRBV20-1 and TRBJ2-5; the D is unclear. CDR1 and CDR2 (germline): DFQATT, SNEGSKA (reference sequence). V was clipped by 5 bases and J by 2 bases, with 3 bases between them. The CDR3 consists of 10 residues. CDR3 in amino acids: CSALQETQYF. The CDR3 bases are TGCAGTGCTTTACAAGAGACCCAGTACTTC.

The chain has TRBV28 and TRBJ2-5, with D unresolved. Per the germline V gene, CDR1 is MDHEN and CDR2 is SYDVKM. CDR3 size: 12 residues. V was trimmed by 11 bases and J by 1 base, leaving 11 bases between them. CDR3 nucleotides: TGTGCCGGCGGACGGACCCAAGAGACCCAGTACTTC. Amino acid sequence: CAGGRTQETQYF.

This clone was observed once. The rearrangement uses TRBV6-2 or TRBV6-3 and TRBJ1-4; tentatively, D is TRBD1 (6 bases). The CDR3 loop spans 20 amino acids. Germline V gene sequence: CDR1 MNHEY, CDR2 SVGEGT. The V gene lost 1 base and the J gene lost 8 bases, with 29 bases spanning the gap. The CDR3 protein is CASSYYPAWSDPGHREKLFF. The CDR3 nucleotides read TGTGCCAGCAGTTACTACCCCGCCTGGTCGGACCCGGGACACAGGGAAAAACTGTTTTTT.

This chain links TRBV11-2 with TRBJ2-5; TRBD1 is a possible D gene (6 bases). V was trimmed by 3 bases and J by 2 bases, leaving 16 bases between them. This CDR3 contains 16 residues. Germline V gene sequence: CDR1 SGHAT, CDR2 FQNNGV. Here the CDR3 DNA reads TGTGCCAGCAGCTTGTCCACAGGGTTACTTCAAGAGACCCAGTACTTC. Translated: CASSLSTGLLQETQYF.

The chain combines TRBV27 with TRBJ1-1, with D tentatively TRBD1 (6 bases). V was clipped by 5 bases and J by 5 bases, with 12 bases between them. The CDR3 has 13 amino acids. The germline V gene has CDR1 MNHEY and CDR2 SMNVEV (reference sequence). The CDR3 is CASSLSGATEAFF. The CDR3 region has the DNA TGTGCCAGCAGTCTGTCGGGGGCTACTGAAGCTTTCTTT.

The rearrangement uses TRBV2 and TRBJ2-5; D not resolved. The length of the CDR3 is 15 residues. The germline V and J ends were trimmed by 6 bases and 2 bases, with 16 bases remaining between them. CDR1 is SNHLY, CDR2 FYNNEI, per germline. CDR3 DNA: TGTGCCAGCAGGCCCTACCCCCGCGGTCAAGAGACCCAGTACTTC. Translating gives CASRPYPRGQETQYF. The full variable domain, with the rest looked up from reference TRBV2 and TRBJ2-5, is EPEVTQTPSHQVTQMGQEVILRCVPISNHLYFYWYRQILGQKVEFLVSFYNNEISEKSEIFDDQFSVERPDGSNFTLKIRSTKLEDSAMYFCASRPYPRGQETQYFGPGTRLLVL.

In its sample, this clone was seen once. The chain couples TRBV7-8 to TRBJ1-3; 7 bases match TRBD1. The CDR3 extends over 16 amino acids. V lost 4 bases, J lost 2 bases, and 8 bases stayed unmatched. Germline V gene lookup returns CDR1 SGHVS and CDR2 FQNEAQ. CDR3 DNA sequence: TGTGCCAGCAGCTCGCGACAGGGAGCCACTGGAAACACCATATATTTT. Translation gives CASSSRQGATGNTIYF.

This chain connects TRBV5-1 to TRBJ1-4, with TRBD1 matching 8 bases. This CDR3 has 15 amino acids. V was clipped by 1 base and J by 6 bases; unmatched bases: 5. Germline V CDR1 and CDR2: SGHRS, YFSETQ. CDR3 protein: CASSLLATGDEKLFF. CDR3 nucleotides: TGCGCCAGCAGCTTGTTAGCGACAGGGGATGAAAAACTGTTTTTT.

The gene calls are TRBV27 and TRBJ1-1, with D maybe TRBD1 (5 bases). V lost 4 bases, J lost 5 bases, and 14 bases lay in between. Germline CDR1 is MNHEY and CDR2 is SMNVEV (reference sequence). This CDR3 spans 14 amino acids. Here the CDR3 DNA reads TGTGCCAGCAGTTCGGGCTATAGGGGAACTGAAGCTTTCTTT. It translates to CASSSGYRGTEAFF.

The chain recombines TRBV4-1 with TRBJ2-5; 10 bases are shared with TRBD2. The junction had 3 bases not matched to a gene; V was cut back by 5 bases and J by 6 bases. The V gene's germline CDR1 is MGHRA and CDR2 YSYEKL. This CDR3 has 13 residues. CDR3 DNA sequence: TGCGCCAGCAGCGGACTAGCGGTAAAGACCCAGTACTTC. Translation gives CASSGLAVKTQYF.

The chain employs TRBV6-6 and TRBJ2-1, with TRBD2 matching over 10 bases. Per the germline V gene, CDR1 is MNHNY and CDR2 is SVGAGI (reference sequence). The CDR3 spans 15 residues. V lost 0 bases to trimming and J lost 12 bases; unmatched junction nucleotides: 8. The CDR3 nucleotides read TGTGCCAGCAGTTACTCGAGCGGGGGGGCCTCTTTGCAGTTCTTC. As protein: CASSYSSGGASLQFF.

This clone has a single count. As DNA, the CDR3 is TGTGCCTGGAGTATCTCAGGGAGCAATCAGCCCCAGCATTTT. This gives the protein CAWSISGSNQPQHF. The chain carries TRBV30 and TRBJ1-5; D perhaps matches TRBD1 (5 bases). CDR3 size: 14 residues. V dropped 2 bases and J dropped 1 base, with 9 bases sitting between them. Germline V gives CDR1 GTSNPN, CDR2 SVGIG (reference sequence).

J is TRBJ2-3 and V is TRBV5-1; 7 nucleotides agree with TRBD2. V shed 0 bases, J shed 2 bases, and the junction held 6 bases outside the gene matches. Germline assignment: CDR1 SGHRS and CDR2 YFSETQ. This CDR3 comprises 16 residues. The chain's CDR3 is CASSLVLGLDTDTQYF. The CDR3 nucleotides read TGCGCCAGCAGCTTGGTTTTAGGACTAGACACAGATACGCAGTATTTT.

J is TRBJ1-1 and V is TRBV23-1; TRBD1 might be the D (6 bases). TRBV23-1 is labeled an ORF, and its function is uncertain. This CDR3 spans 14 amino acids. V shed 3 bases and J shed 0 bases, with 8 bases lying between them. This chain's CDR3 is CASSQTGVNTEAFF. The CDR3 region has the DNA TGCGCCAGCAGTCAGACAGGAGTGAACACTGAAGCTTTCTTT.

The J gene is TRBJ1-4, the V gene TRBV7-9; the match to TRBD1 covers 7 bases. This CDR3 is 16 amino acids long. The germline V gene encodes CDR1 SEHNR and CDR2 FQNEAQ (reference sequence). Losses at the gene ends were 0 bases for V and 2 bases for J; bases not matched to a gene: 3. In DNA, the CDR3 is TGTGCCAGCAGCTTAGCTCTGACAGGGACTAATGAAAAACTGTTTTTT. Translation: CASSLALTGTNEKLFF.

The chain links TRBV6-2 or TRBV6-3 to TRBJ1-2; no clear D. Germline V CDR1 and CDR2: MNHEY, SVGEGT. CDR3 length: 14 residues. V lost 2 bases and J lost 4, with 11 bases in between. CDR3 coding DNA: TGTGCCAGCAGTTACCCGCGGACGGGCTATGGCTACACCTTC. The encoded protein is CASSYPRTGYGYTF.